This T cell receptor beta chain was retrieved from a study of blood T cells in healthy people across ages (dated by TCRdb to 2013 to 2016). Background on the whole study: In model experiments, template switching captured roughly one uniquely barcoded TCR beta cDNA molecule for every two T cells. The study measured age-related changes in TCR beta repertoire diversity using deep sequencing normalized with unique cDNA molecular identifiers. The donors were divided into four age groups: young (average roughly 17 years), middle-aged (over 35), aged (about 61) and long-lived (more than 75). To avoid experimental bias, donors of different ages were randomly spread across the sequencing lanes. For two donors (one aged 18 to 30 and one aged 80 or older), the study analyzed two additional independent replicas of 1 million unique cDNA reads from the same blood draw.

The library relied on 5' RACE. Sequencing instrument: Illumina HiSeq 2500. A second PCR of about 7 to 12 cycles was run with a J-beta primer mix and a sample-barcoded 5' primer. A template-switch 5' adaptor carrying 12 random nucleotides introduced a unique molecular identifier onto each TCR beta cDNA molecule. Each sample yielded at least 2.5 million CDR3-containing paired-end reads. First-strand cDNA synthesis was performed from all RNA using the Mint cDNA synthesis kit, with priming by a TRBC-specific oligonucleotide. Following uracil-DNA glycosylase treatment, a first 18-cycle PCR with universal primers M1SS and BC2_uni_R was performed on all cDNA. On the study's bioinformatics: For normalization, 1 million high-quality reads were randomly selected from each sample, with every read carrying a distinct molecular identifier. Reads sharing molecular identifiers were discarded rather than binned into consensus sequences. MiTCR, set to a Q25 quality threshold and the strictest error-elimination algorithm, was used for CDR3 identification, clonotype clustering and error correction. A nonparametric unseen species model using Euler transformation provided a lower-bound estimate of total TCR beta diversity. TCRdb cleaned the public reads at Q25 with fastp, built clones with MiXCR and kept in-frame beta chains. Identical CDR3 proteins give one entry, which carries the most common genes and DNA. What appears here as the V and J calls and clone size reflects TCRdb's work, not the paper's. The sample table contains 700,000 to 950,000 distinct CDR3 sequences; only one count was recorded for nearly 60% of them. The leading ten clones occupy about 20% of the sample.

Sequences SGDLS (CDR1) and YYNGEE (CDR2) are obtained from the germline V gene. The CDR3 runs 16 residues from the cysteine to the phenylalanine. The kept DNA is CDR3 alone, 48 bases in frame from the first base. Between the V and J ends, shortened by 1 base and 8 bases respectively, the junction contains 19 bases. Donors were under 40 systemically healthy Caucasian individuals from Russia aged roughly 6 to 90 years. Approximately 9.3 milliliters of peripheral blood were collected from each donor into EDTA-treated Vacutainer tubes. Ficoll-Paque density-gradient centrifugation was used to isolate PBMCs, with at least 7 million per sample. Total RNA, at least 5.5 micrograms per sample, was extracted from PBMCs with Trizol reagent. For every donor, flow cytometry on a PBMC aliquot measured the percentage of naive CD45RAhigh/CD27high T cells. Regarding this clonotype: This receptor's antigen is unknown. No base quality values were provided; no much bigger clone lies one nucleotide off.

Findings and caveats that apply to the study as a whole: Because the CMV infection status of the donors was unknown, age-related changes in expanded clonotypes may potentially have been confounded. Total diversity estimates from one million sequenced T cells were considered lower bounds and underestimates. Because profiling used bulk unsorted PBMCs, naive and antigen-experienced compartments could not be compared conclusively. The long-lived group showed more naive CD4+ T cells, fewer expanded clones and increased TCR diversity than the aged group, suggesting age selection. Observed TCR beta diversity per million T cells fell roughly linearly with age, and a significant reduction was already apparent by age about 43. Observed TCR beta diversity correlated strongly with the percentage of naive T cells measured by flow cytometry.

The sequenced sample was blood. The V and J segments used are TRBV9 and TRBJ2-1; D gene: possibly TRBD2, on 5 matching bases. The receptor was isolated from a young man in good health. The base sequence is TGTGCCAGCAGCGTATCAAGGACTCCAAACGCCCATGAGCAGTTCTTC. It codes for CASSVSRTPNAHEQFF.